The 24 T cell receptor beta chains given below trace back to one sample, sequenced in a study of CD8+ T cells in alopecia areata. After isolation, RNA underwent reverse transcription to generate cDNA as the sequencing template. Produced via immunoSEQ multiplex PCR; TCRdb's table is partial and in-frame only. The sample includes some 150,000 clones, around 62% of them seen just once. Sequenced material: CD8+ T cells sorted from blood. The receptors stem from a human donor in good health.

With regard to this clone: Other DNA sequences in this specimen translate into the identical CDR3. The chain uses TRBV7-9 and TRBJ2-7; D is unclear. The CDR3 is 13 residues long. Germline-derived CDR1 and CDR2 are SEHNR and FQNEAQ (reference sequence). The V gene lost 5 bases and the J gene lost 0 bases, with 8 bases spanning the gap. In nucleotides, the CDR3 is TGTGCCAGCAGCCCCCCTTCCTCCTACGAGCAGTACTTC. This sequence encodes CASSPPSSYEQYF.

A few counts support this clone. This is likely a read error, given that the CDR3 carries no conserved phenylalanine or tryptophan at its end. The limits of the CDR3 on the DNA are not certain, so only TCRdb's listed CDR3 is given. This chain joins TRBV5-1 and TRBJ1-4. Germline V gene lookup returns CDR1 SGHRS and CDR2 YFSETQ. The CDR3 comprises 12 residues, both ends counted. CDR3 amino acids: CASSLDGGHLSY.

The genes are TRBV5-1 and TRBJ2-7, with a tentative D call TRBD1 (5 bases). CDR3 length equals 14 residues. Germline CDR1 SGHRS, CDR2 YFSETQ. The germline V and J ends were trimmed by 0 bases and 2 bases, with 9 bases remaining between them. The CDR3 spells CASSLEQVPYEQYF. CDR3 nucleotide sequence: TGCGCCAGCAGCTTGGAACAGGTCCCCTACGAGCAGTACTTC.

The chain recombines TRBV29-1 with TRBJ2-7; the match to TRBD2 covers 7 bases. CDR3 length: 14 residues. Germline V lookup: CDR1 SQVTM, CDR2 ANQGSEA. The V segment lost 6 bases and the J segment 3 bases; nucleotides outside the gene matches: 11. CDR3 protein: CSVEGGREYYEQYF. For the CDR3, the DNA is TGCAGCGTGGAGGGAGGGCGGGAGTACTACGAGCAGTACTTC.

The DNA of the CDR3 is TGCAGCGTGATAGCGGGAGGCAATACCGGGGAGCTGTTTTTT. Translating gives CSVIAGGNTGELFF. V gene TRBV29-1 combines with J gene TRBJ2-2, with 10 bases aligning to TRBD2. Germline trimming cut 6 bases from V and 5 bases from J; bases unmatched to any gene: 6. This CDR3 comprises 14 residues. The germline V gene encodes CDR1 SQVTM and CDR2 ANQGSEA.

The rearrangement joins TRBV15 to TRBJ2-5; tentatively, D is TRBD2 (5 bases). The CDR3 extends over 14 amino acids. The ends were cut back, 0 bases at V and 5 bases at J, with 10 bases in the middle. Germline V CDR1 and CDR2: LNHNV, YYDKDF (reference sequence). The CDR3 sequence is CATSRERARETQYF. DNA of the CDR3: TGTGCCACCAGCAGAGAGCGGGCACGGGAGACCCAGTACTTC.

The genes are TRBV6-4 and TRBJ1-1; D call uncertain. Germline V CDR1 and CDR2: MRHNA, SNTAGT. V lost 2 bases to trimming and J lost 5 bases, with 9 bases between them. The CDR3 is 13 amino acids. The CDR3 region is CASSDRKGTEAFF. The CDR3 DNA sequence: TGTGCCAGCAGTGACCGTAAGGGTACTGAAGCTTTCTTT.

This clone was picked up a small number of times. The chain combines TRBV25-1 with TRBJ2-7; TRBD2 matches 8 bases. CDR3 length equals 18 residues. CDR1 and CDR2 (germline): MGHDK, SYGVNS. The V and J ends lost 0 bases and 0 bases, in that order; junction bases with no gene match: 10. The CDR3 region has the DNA TGTGCCAGCAGTGAATATTTAGTAGCGGGGAAACACTCCTACGAGCAGTACTTC. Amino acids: CASSEYLVAGKHSYEQYF.

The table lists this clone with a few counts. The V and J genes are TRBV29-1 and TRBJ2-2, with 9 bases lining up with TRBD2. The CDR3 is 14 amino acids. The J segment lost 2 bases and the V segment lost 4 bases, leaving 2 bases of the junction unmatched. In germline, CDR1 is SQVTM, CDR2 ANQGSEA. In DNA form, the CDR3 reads TGCAGCGTTGGACTAGCGGACAACACCGGGGAGCTGTTTTTT. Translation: CSVGLADNTGELFF.

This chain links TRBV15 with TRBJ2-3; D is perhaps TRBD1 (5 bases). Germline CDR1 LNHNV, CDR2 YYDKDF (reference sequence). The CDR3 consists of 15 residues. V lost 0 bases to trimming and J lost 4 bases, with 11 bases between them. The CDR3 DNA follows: TGTGCCACCAGCAGAGAGAAGGGGTTCCCAGATACGCAGTATTTT. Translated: CATSREKGFPDTQYF.

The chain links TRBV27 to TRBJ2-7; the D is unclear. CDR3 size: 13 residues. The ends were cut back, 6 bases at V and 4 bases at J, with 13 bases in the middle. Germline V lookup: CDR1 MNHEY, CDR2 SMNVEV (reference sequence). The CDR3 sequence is CASRARTEYEQYF. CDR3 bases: TGTGCCAGCAGGGCGAGGACCGAATACGAGCAGTACTTC.

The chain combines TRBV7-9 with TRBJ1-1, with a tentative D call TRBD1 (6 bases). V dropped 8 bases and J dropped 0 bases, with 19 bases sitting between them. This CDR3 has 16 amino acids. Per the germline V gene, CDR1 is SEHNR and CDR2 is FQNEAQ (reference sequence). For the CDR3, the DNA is TGTGCCAGCGAGAGGGGGATTACTACCATGAACACTGAAGCTTTCTTT. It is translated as CASERGITTMNTEAFF. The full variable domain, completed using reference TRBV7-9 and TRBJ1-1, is DTGVSQNPRHKITKRGQNVTFRCDPISEHNRLYWYRQTLGQGPEFLTYFQNEAQLEKSRLLSDRFSAERPKGSFSTLEIQRTEQGDSAMYLCASERGITTMNTEAFFGQGTRLTVV.

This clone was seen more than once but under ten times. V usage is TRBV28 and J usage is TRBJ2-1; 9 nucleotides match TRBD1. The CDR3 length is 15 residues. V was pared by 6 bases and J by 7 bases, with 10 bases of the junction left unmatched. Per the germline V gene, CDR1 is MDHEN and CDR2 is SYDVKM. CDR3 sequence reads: CASSAGTGRSNEQFF. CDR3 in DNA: TGTGCCAGCAGCGCCGGGACAGGGAGGTCAAATGAGCAGTTCTTC.

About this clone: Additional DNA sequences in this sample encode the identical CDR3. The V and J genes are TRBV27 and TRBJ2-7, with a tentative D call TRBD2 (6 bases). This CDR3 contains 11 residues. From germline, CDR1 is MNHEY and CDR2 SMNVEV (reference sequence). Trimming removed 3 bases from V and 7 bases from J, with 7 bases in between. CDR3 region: CASSFGGEQYF. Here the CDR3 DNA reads TGTGCCAGCAGTTTTGGAGGGGAGCAGTACTTC.

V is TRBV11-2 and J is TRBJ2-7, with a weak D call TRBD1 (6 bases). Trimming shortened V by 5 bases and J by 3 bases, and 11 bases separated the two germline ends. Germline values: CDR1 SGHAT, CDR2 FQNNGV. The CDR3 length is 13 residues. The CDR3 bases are TGTGCCAGCAGCGTAACAGGGAACTACGAGCAGTACTTC. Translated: CASSVTGNYEQYF.

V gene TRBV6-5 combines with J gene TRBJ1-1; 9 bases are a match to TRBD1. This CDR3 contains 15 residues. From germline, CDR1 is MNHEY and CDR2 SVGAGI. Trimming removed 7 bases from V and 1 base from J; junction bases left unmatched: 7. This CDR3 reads CASNYGQGPNTEAFF. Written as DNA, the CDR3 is TGTGCCAGCAACTATGGACAGGGGCCGAACACTGAAGCTTTCTTT.

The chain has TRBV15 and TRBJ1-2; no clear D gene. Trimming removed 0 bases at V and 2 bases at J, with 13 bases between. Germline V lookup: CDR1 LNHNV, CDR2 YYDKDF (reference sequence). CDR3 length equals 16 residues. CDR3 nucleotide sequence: TGTGCCACCAGCAGAGATCGCGAACCAATAAACTATGGCTACACCTTC. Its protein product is CATSRDREPINYGYTF.

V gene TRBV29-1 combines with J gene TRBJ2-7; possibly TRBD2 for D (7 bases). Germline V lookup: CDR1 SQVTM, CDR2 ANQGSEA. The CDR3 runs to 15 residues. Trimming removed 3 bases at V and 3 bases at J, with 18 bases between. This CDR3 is CSVDRGGSSDYEQYF. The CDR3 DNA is TGCAGCGTTGATAGGGGGGGCTCATCCGACTACGAGCAGTACTTC.

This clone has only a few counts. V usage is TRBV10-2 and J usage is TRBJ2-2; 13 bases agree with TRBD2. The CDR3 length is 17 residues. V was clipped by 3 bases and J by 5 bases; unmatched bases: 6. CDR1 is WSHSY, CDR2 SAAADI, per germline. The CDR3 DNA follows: TGCGCCAGCAGTGATAGGACTAGCGGGAGTTGGACCGGGGAGCTGTTTTTT. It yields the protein CASSDRTSGSWTGELFF.

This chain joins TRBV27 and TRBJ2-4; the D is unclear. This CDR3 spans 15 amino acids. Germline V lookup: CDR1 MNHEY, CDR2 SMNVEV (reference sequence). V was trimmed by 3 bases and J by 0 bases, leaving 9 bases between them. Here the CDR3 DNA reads TGTGCCAGCAGTTTCCAGTACCTAGCCAAAAACATTCAGTACTTC. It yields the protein CASSFQYLAKNIQYF.

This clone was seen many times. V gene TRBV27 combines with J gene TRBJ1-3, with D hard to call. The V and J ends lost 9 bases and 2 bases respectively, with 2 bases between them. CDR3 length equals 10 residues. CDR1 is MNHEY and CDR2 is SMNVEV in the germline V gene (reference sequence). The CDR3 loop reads CASTGNTIYF. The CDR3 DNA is TGTGCCAGTACTGGAAACACCATATATTTT.

The CDR3 bases are TGCAGCGTTGAAGGCAGGGGGGAGACCCAGTACTTC. Protein: CSVEGRGETQYF. This sequence joins TRBV29-1 and TRBJ2-5, with 7 bases identical to TRBD1. The junction had 1 base not matched to a gene; V was cut back by 1 base and J by 5 bases. The germline gives CDR1 SQVTM, CDR2 ANQGSEA. The CDR3 extends over 12 amino acids.

For the CDR3, the DNA is TGTGCCAGCAGCCCAGTCCTCCGACAGGGCGACTATGGCTACACCTTC. Its protein is CASSPVLRQGDYGYTF. The V call is TRBV11-2, the J call TRBJ1-2; 7 bases are a match to TRBD1. The germline V gene encodes CDR1 SGHAT and CDR2 FQNNGV. Trimming cost V 5 bases and J 3 bases; bases outside gene matches: 12. This CDR3 spans 16 amino acids.

CDR3 sequence: CASSYLGGGNEQFF. Written as DNA, the CDR3 is TGTGCCAGCAGTTACTTAGGAGGTGGTAATGAGCAGTTCTTC. The rearrangement joins TRBV6-5 to TRBJ2-1, with D possibly being TRBD2 (5 bases). The CDR3 length is 14 residues. CDR1 is MNHEY and CDR2 is SVGAGI in the germline V gene. Trimming stripped 1 base from V and 7 bases from J, with 11 bases between.